The next 22 T cell receptor beta chains were all read from a single sample in a study of T cells after yellow fever vaccination. Via MiXCR, TCRdb re-called the 5' RACE reads, giving one row per CDR3 protein. The sample includes hundreds of thousands of distinct CDR3 sequences, 9% to 15% of them seen just once. The input for sequencing was PBMCs, taken on the day of the yellow fever booster vaccination. These receptors were taken from a man aged 25 to 45 who received the YFV17D yellow fever vaccine.

This clonotype was detected many times. V and J are TRBV15 and TRBJ2-5; unclear D gene. The CDR3 extends over 16 amino acids. Germline V lookup: CDR1 LNHNV, CDR2 YYDKDF (reference sequence). V was pared by 3 bases and J by 2 bases, with 16 bases between. The DNA for the CDR3 is TGTGCCACCAGCAGCCTCCCCCGGCGTTTACAAGAGACCCAGTACTTC. This encodes CATSSLPRRLQETQYF.

The chain joins TRBV4-3 to TRBJ2-1, with 8 nucleotides matching TRBD2. The CDR3 contains 15 residues. J gave up 3 bases and V 3 bases, and 4 bases lay outside the gene matches. CDR1 and CDR2 from the germline V gene are LGHNA and YSLEER. CDR3 in DNA: TGCGCCAGCAGCCATAGTACTAGCGGCTACAATGAGCAGTTCTTC. It is translated as CASSHSTSGYNEQFF.

The chain employs TRBV6-2 or TRBV6-3 and TRBJ2-5, with 12 bases that match TRBD2. The CDR3 consists of 16 residues. Germline lookup yields CDR1 MNHEY and CDR2 SVGEGT. After removal of 6 bases from V and 1 base from J, the junction contained 6 bases not matched to a gene. In DNA, the CDR3 is TGTGCCAGCAGCCTACCTAGCGGGAGGGCCCAAGAGACCCAGTACTTC. Translation gives CASSLPSGRAQETQYF.

The chain carries TRBV5-1 and TRBJ2-7; D might be TRBD2 (6 bases). The V gene lost 4 bases and the J gene lost 1 base, with 15 bases spanning the gap. The CDR3 is 15 amino acids. From germline, CDR1 is SGHRS and CDR2 YFSETQ. CDR3 nucleotides: TGCGCCAGCAGCCCGGGACTGACAGAATCCTACGAGCAGTACTTC. It specifies CASSPGLTESYEQYF.

J is TRBJ2-1 and V is TRBV12-3 or TRBV12-4; D might be TRBD1 or TRBD2, each matching 5 bases. The CDR3 runs to 11 residues. The V gene lost 5 bases and the J gene lost 9 bases, with 8 bases spanning the gap. CDR3 DNA: TGTGCCAGCAGTGTGAGGGGTGAGCAGTTCTTC. Protein sequence: CASSVRGEQFF.

The chain couples TRBV6-5 to TRBJ2-4; 7 bases are shared with TRBD2. Trimming at V came to 0 bases and at J to 2 bases, leaving 7 bases not matched to a gene. From germline, CDR1 is MNHEY and CDR2 SVGAGI. The CDR3 is 17 amino acids. The DNA of the CDR3 is TGTGCCAGCAGTTACTCAGGGAGGGTGGGGACCAAAAACATTCAGTACTTC. As protein: CASSYSGRVGTKNIQYF.

The gene calls are TRBV4-1 and TRBJ2-1; 10 nucleotides agree with TRBD2. The CDR3 length is 18 residues. Losses at the gene ends were 1 base for V and 0 bases for J; bases not matched to a gene: 6. The germline gives CDR1 MGHRA, CDR2 YSYEKL. The CDR3 loop reads CASSQGASGSPSYNEQFF. CDR3 coding DNA: TGCGCCAGCAGCCAAGGGGCTAGCGGGAGTCCCTCCTACAATGAGCAGTTCTTC.

V and J are TRBV7-8 and TRBJ1-5; 7 bases agree with TRBD1. V dropped 1 base and J dropped 0; count of bases not matched to a gene: 3. This CDR3 has 16 residues. The germline V gene encodes CDR1 SGHVS and CDR2 FQNEAQ. CDR3 sequence (DNA): TGTGCCAGCAGCTTAGTGGGACAGCTTAGCAATCAGCCCCAGCATTTT. As protein: CASSLVGQLSNQPQHF.

The chain is built from TRBV20-1 and TRBJ2-1; 7 bases are a match to TRBD2. Germline V gene sequence: CDR1 DFQATT, CDR2 SNEGSKA (reference sequence). The ends lost 1 base at V and 9 bases at J; junction bases unmatched: 15. The CDR3 extends over 16 amino acids. For the CDR3, the DNA is TGCAGTGCTAGAGCGTACGGGGAGGGATTAGGTAGTGAGCAGTTCTTC. As protein: CSARAYGEGLGSEQFF.

Only a few counts were recorded for this clonotype. The rearrangement links TRBV7-2 to TRBJ2-7; tentatively, D is TRBD1 or TRBD2 (5 bases each). The V and J ends lost 2 bases and 5 bases respectively, with 13 bases between them. The CDR3 covers 14 residues. The germline V gene encodes CDR1 SGHTA and CDR2 FQGNSA. CDR3 sequence: CASSLMASRDEQYF. The CDR3 DNA follows: TGTGCCAGCAGCTTAATGGCTAGCAGGGACGAGCAGTACTTC.

This clonotype has only a few counts. The chain is built from TRBV3-1 and TRBJ2-7, with TRBD2 matching 8 bases. The CDR3 length is 13 residues. Germline trimming cut 0 bases from V and 12 bases from J; bases unmatched to any gene: 7. The germline V gene has CDR1 LGHDT and CDR2 YNNKEL (reference sequence). CDR3 residues: CASSQDGGGPMYF. For the CDR3, the DNA is TGTGCCAGCAGCCAAGACGGGGGGGGGCCTATGTACTTC.

This chain joins TRBV7-9 and TRBJ2-7; no definite D call. Germline V gene lookup returns CDR1 SEHNR and CDR2 FQNEAQ (reference sequence). Trimming took 3 bases from V and 5 from J, leaving 8 bases between them. The CDR3 length is 12 residues. The CDR3 DNA reads as TGTGCCAGCAGCTTCCTCCAGGACGAGCAGTACTTC. The encoded protein is CASSFLQDEQYF.

The chain links TRBV12-3 or TRBV12-4 to TRBJ1-4, with D perhaps TRBD1 (5 bases). Deletions cut 2 bases from V and 6 bases from J, with 10 bases between. The length of the CDR3 is 14 residues. The CDR3 spells CASSLSGTHEKLFF. CDR3 DNA sequence: TGTGCCAGCAGTTTAAGCGGGACCCATGAAAAACTGTTTTTT.

J is TRBJ2-7 and V is TRBV9; no clear D. V lost 0 bases and J 7 bases, leaving 8 bases between the germline ends. The CDR3 consists of 12 residues. Germline V lookup: CDR1 SGDLS, CDR2 YYNGEE. CDR3 sequence reads: CASSVELGEQYF. The CDR3, as DNA: TGTGCCAGCAGCGTAGAGCTGGGGGAGCAGTACTTC. The variable domain in full, with the rest retrieved from reference TRBV9 and TRBJ2-7, is DSGVTQTPKHLITATGQRVTLRCSPRSGDLSVYWYQQSLDQGLQFLIQYYNGEERAKGNILERFSAQQFPDLHSELNLSSLELGDSALYFCASSVELGEQYFGPGTRLTVT.

The chain employs TRBV5-5 and TRBJ2-6, with 7 bases identical to TRBD1. The CDR3 covers 17 residues. The V segment lost 5 bases and the J segment 4 bases; nucleotides outside the gene matches: 12. Germline V gene lookup returns CDR1 SGHKS and CDR2 YYEKEE (reference sequence). CDR3 residues: CASSLYTGAYGANVLTF. The CDR3 DNA sequence: TGTGCCAGCAGTTTGTACACAGGGGCGTACGGGGCCAACGTCCTGACTTTC. Based on the CDR3 plus reference TRBV5-5 and TRBJ2-6, the full variable domain is DAGVTQSPTHLIKTRGQQVTLRCSPISGHKSVSWYQQVLGQGPQFIFQYYEKEERGRGNFPDRFSARQFPNYSSELNVNALLLGDSALYLCASSLYTGAYGANVLTFGAGSRLTVL.

This clonotype was found a few times. This rearrangement joins TRBV7-8 to TRBJ2-1, with D maybe TRBD1 (6 bases). The V gene's germline CDR1 is SGHVS and CDR2 FQNEAQ. This CDR3 has 14 residues. Trimming left V 4 bases short and J 4 bases short, with 11 bases between. The CDR3 loop reads CASSYDRRYNEQFF. The CDR3 region has the DNA TGTGCCAGCAGCTACGACAGGAGGTACAATGAGCAGTTCTTC.

The rearrangement joins TRBV11-2 to TRBJ2-3; D is uncertain. CDR1 and CDR2 (germline): SGHAT, FQNNGV. The CDR3 runs 15 residues. Trimming cost V 2 bases and J 0 bases, with 9 bases left between them. CDR3 sequence reads: CASSLWARSTDTQYF. The CDR3, as DNA: TGTGCCAGCAGCTTATGGGCTAGAAGCACAGATACGCAGTATTTT.

This clonotype came up a few times. The rearrangement joins TRBV12-3 or TRBV12-4 to TRBJ1-1; no definite D call. The CDR3 totals 13 residues. The germline V and J ends were trimmed by 6 bases and 4 bases, with 12 bases remaining between them. CDR3 residues: CASRRTPGTEAFF. CDR3 DNA: TGTGCCAGCAGGCGAACACCGGGCACTGAAGCTTTCTTT.

V is TRBV30 and J is TRBJ2-7, with D uncertain. The CDR3 extends over 13 amino acids. Between the trimmed V and J ends, which lost 3 bases and 2 bases, there was a span of 11 bases. CDR1 is GTSNPN and CDR2 is SVGIG in the germline V gene (reference sequence). CDR3 bases: TGTGCCTGGAGCCTAGACGTTGCCTACGAGCAGTACTTC. Translated, it gives CAWSLDVAYEQYF.

This clonotype occurred many times. The chain joins TRBV27 to TRBJ1-4; D is unresolved. The CDR3 totals 12 residues. Per the germline V gene, CDR1 is MNHEY and CDR2 is SMNVEV (reference sequence). The V gene lost 5 bases and the J gene lost 8 bases, with 9 bases spanning the gap. The CDR3: CASSRRGEKLFF. CDR3 DNA: TGTGCCAGCAGTAGACGCGGCGAAAAACTGTTTTTT.

The chain recombines TRBV10-3 with TRBJ2-3; TRBD2 agrees at 15 bases. The CDR3 has 18 residues. J lost 2 bases, V lost 3 bases, and 6 bases had no gene match. The germline gives CDR1 ENHRY, CDR2 SYGVKD. This CDR3 is CAISDTGLAGGVTDTQYF. Here the CDR3 DNA reads TGTGCCATCAGTGATACGGGACTAGCGGGAGGCGTCACAGATACGCAGTATTTT.

This clonotype was found a few times. This chain connects TRBV14 to TRBJ1-5; tentative D call: TRBD1 (6 bases). CDR1 is SGHDN, CDR2 FVKESK, per germline. This CDR3 region has 17 residues. Trimming cost V 0 bases and J 1 base, with 13 bases left between them. CDR3: CASSQDGEGESNQPQHF. The CDR3 coding sequence is TGTGCCAGCAGCCAAGATGGGGAGGGGGAGAGCAATCAGCCCCAGCATTTT.